The clone carrying this T cell receptor beta chain has only a few counts. CDR1 is SEHNR, CDR2 FQNEAQ, per germline (reference sequence). The CDR3 is 14 residues long. The V end lost 5 bases, the J end lost 5 bases, and 15 bases lay between the germline ends. This sample stems from a study of T cell changes during pregnancy in multiple sclerosis. Sequencing was performed with immunoSEQ multiplex PCR; in TCRdb, only in-frame clones are kept and a portion is missing. The sample lists approximately 28,000 clones; approximately 90% were seen once. The origin of this receptor is a female donor with multiple sclerosis, enrolled in a pregnancy study. Material: CD8+ T cells from peripheral blood mononuclear cells, obtained before pregnancy. V usage is TRBV7-9 and J usage is TRBJ2-5, with D tentatively TRBD2 (5 bases). CDR3 sequence reads: CASSPREGLETQYF. CDR3 nucleotide sequence: TGTGCCAGCAGCCCCCGAGAGGGCCTGGAGACCCAGTACTTC.